This TCR beta chain was found in a study of CD8+ T cells in alopecia areata. cDNA reverse transcribed from extracted RNA served as the sequencing template. The table came from immunoSEQ multiplex PCR; TCRdb's copy has only in-frame clones and leaves some out. This sample carries about 190,000 clones, more than 55% of them seen once, and the ten largest clones take roughly 0.71%. As concerns this clone: At one of its ends the junction is not consistent with the germline gene, which may arise from a read error.

Treatment in this sample: oral pan-JAK inhibitor, 5-10 mg twice daily. The starting material was CD4+ T cells sorted from blood, obtained at week 4, from a patient treated with tofacitinib. This TCR was sampled from a human donor with alopecia areata.

CDR3 DNA sequence: TGTGCCAGCAGCTTAGGCCCGGGGTCCATCTTC. Translated, it gives CASSLGPGSIF. The chain joins TRBV13 to TRBJ1-2; no definite D call. Germline CDR1 and CDR2: PRHDT and FYEKMQ (reference sequence). The CDR3 contains 11 residues.